This T cell receptor (beta chain) came from a study of regulatory T cells in long-lasting Graves disease. The TCR beta library used iRepertoire HTBI primers with Arm-PCR amplification of CDR3. TCRdb passed the multiplex PCR reads through MiXCR, listing each CDR3 protein once. The sample yields over 350,000 distinct CDR3 sequences, less than 25% seen once. There are many counts of this clonotype. Time point: persistent/refractory GD, antithyroid drugs over 5 years with positive TRAb. Isolated PBMC RNA provided the starting material for the TCR library. Germline assignment: CDR1 GTSNPN and CDR2 SVGIG (reference sequence). The V gene lost 1 base and the J gene lost 2 bases, with 8 bases spanning the gap. The length of the CDR3 is 13 residues.

This sequence originates from a female donor with Graves disease. V is TRBV30 and J is TRBJ1-2, with D perhaps matching TRBD1 (6 bases). This material consisted of peripheral blood mononuclear cells (PBMCs), taken when the disease was refractory, from a patient treated with antithyroid drugs. The CDR3 is CAWSGDRNYGYTF. CDR3 nucleotides: TGTGCCTGGAGTGGCGACAGGAACTATGGCTACACCTTC. Looking up the rest from reference TRBV30 and TRBJ1-2 gives the full variable domain: SQTIHQWPATLVQPVGSPLSLECTVEGTSNPNLYWYRQAAGRGLQLLFYSVGIGQISSEVPQNLSASRPQDRQFILSSKKLLLSDSGFYLCAWSGDRNYGYTFGSGTRLTVV.